A single sample is the source of the 27 T cell receptor beta chains below, sequenced in a study of T cells expressing NK-cell markers. TCRdb re-called the 5' RACE reads and catalogs CDR3 proteins one per entry, DNA excluded. The listing contains about 370,000 distinct CDR3 sequences. Sample: blood T cells: a sorted CD56 or NKG2C T cell subset, CD4+ or CD8+ T cells, or bulk PBMC T cells (not recorded which). The origin of the receptors is a woman in her forties or fifties in good health.

The chain joins TRBV20-1 to TRBJ2-5; TCRdb indicates TRBD2, and absent DNA this call remains unverified. Germline assignment: CDR1 DFQATT and CDR2 SNEGSKA (reference sequence). The CDR3 sequence is 15 residues long. CDR3 protein: CSARIFPGTSRAQYF.

The J gene is TRBJ2-1, the V gene TRBV2; absent DNA, TCRdb's TRBD2 call cannot be checked. This CDR3 comprises 18 residues. CDR1 is SNHLY and CDR2 is FYNNEI in the germline V gene. The CDR3 protein is CASSGIEAAGFSYNEQFF.

The CDR3 loop is CASSRVGGGSSGANVLTF. This chain uses TRBV5-1 with TRBJ2-6; absent DNA, TCRdb's TRBD1 call cannot be checked. CDR3 length: 18 amino acids. Germline CDR1 reads SGHRS; CDR2 reads YFSETQ.

The rearrangement links TRBV27 to TRBJ1-2. CDR3 length: 14 amino acids. The germline gives CDR1 MNHEY, CDR2 SMNVEV (reference sequence). The CDR3 sequence is CASSFRNSDYGYTF.

The rearrangement links TRBV11-2 to TRBJ2-2; TCRdb outputs TRBD2, but without DNA this stays unchecked. The CDR3 has 17 amino acids. Germline V gene sequence: CDR1 SGHAT, CDR2 FQNNGV. This CDR3 reads CASTQGLAGVWTGELFF.

This chain connects TRBV9 to TRBJ2-1; no DNA is available, so the TRBD2 call from TCRdb remains unchecked. CDR1 is SGDLS and CDR2 is YYNGEE in the germline V gene. CDR3 length: 17 residues. The CDR3 loop reads CASSVPKLAGGDNEQFF.

The chain couples TRBV5-8 to TRBJ2-3; there is no DNA to check the TCRdb D call of TRBD2. The CDR3 totals 16 residues. Germline V gene data show CDR1 as SGHTS and CDR2 as YDEGEE. CDR3 sequence reads: CASSRGLDSGRDTQYF.

The chain links TRBV10-3 to TRBJ2-1. This CDR3 contains 11 residues. CDR1 ENHRY and CDR2 SYGVKD come from the germline V gene. This chain's CDR3 is CAHSNRNEQFF.

V gene TRBV7-9 combines with J gene TRBJ1-4; no DNA is available, so the TRBD1 call from TCRdb remains unchecked. CDR1 is SEHNR and CDR2 is FQNEAQ in the germline V gene (reference sequence). The CDR3 is 15 residues long. CDR3 region: CASSRGGTGVEKLFF.

The rearrangement joins TRBV20-1 to TRBJ2-5; lacking DNA, the TRBD2 call made by TCRdb goes unchecked. Germline V gene sequence: CDR1 DFQATT, CDR2 SNEGSKA (reference sequence). CDR3 length: 12 amino acids. Here the CDR3 reads CSAGPLSETQYF.

The rearrangement joins TRBV5-1 to TRBJ2-3; TCRdb names TRBD2, which stays unverified in the absence of DNA. Germline V gives CDR1 SGHRS, CDR2 YFSETQ. This CDR3 comprises 15 residues. This chain's CDR3 is CASRGRATTTDTQYF.

This chain's CDR3 is CASSFSGAVDEQYF. The V call is TRBV5-1, the J call TRBJ2-7; TCRdb calls TRBD1, which cannot be checked without DNA. Germline V lookup: CDR1 SGHRS, CDR2 YFSETQ. The CDR3 has 14 amino acids.

The chain joins TRBV7-3 to TRBJ2-3; TCRdb picks TRBD2, but there is no DNA to check that call. CDR3 length: 14 amino acids. From germline, CDR1 is SGHTA and CDR2 FQGTGA. The CDR3 loop reads CASRQSGYTDTQYF. The variable domain in full, completed from reference TRBV7-3 and TRBJ2-3, reads GAGVSQTPSNKVTEKGKYVELRCDPISGHTALYWYRQSLGQGPEFLIYFQGTGAADDSGLPNDRFFAVRPEGSVSTLKIQRTERGDSAVYLCASRQSGYTDTQYFGPGTRLTVL.

The chain joins TRBV19 to TRBJ2-2; TCRdb names TRBD1, which stays unverified in the absence of DNA. Germline V CDR1 and CDR2: LNHDA, SQIVND (reference sequence). This CDR3 has 16 amino acids. The CDR3 loop reads CASSDPGTGNTGELFF.

V usage is TRBV18 and J usage is TRBJ1-5; the D call of TRBD1 rests on TCRdb alone, since no DNA is present to check it. CDR1 KGHSH and CDR2 LQKENI come from the germline V gene. The CDR3 has 17 residues. CDR3 protein: CASSPTGGWESNQPQHF.

The V and J genes are TRBV5-1 and TRBJ2-2; TCRdb proposes TRBD2, but this gene call is untestable without DNA. Germline CDR1 reads SGHRS; CDR2 reads YFSETQ. The length of the CDR3 is 16 residues. The CDR3 sequence is CASRAPGLEGGGELFF. Complete variable domain (other parts from reference TRBV5-1 and TRBJ2-2): KAGVTQTPRYLIKTRGQQVTLSCSPISGHRSVSWYQQTPGQGLQFLFEYFSETQRNKGNFPGRFSGRQFSNSRSEMNVSTLELGDSALYLCASRAPGLEGGGELFFGEGSRLTVL.

This chain uses TRBV20-1 with TRBJ1-4; the TRBD1 assignment by TCRdb is unverifiable without DNA. This CDR3 region has 13 residues. Germline CDR1 and CDR2: DFQATT and SNEGSKA (reference sequence). CDR3 amino acids: CSASWGTNEKLFF.

The gene calls are TRBV12-3 or TRBV12-4 and TRBJ2-3; TCRdb's D call, TRBD1, is unchecked because there is no DNA. The CDR3 has 15 residues. The CDR3 protein is CASSKGVLSTDTQYF.

The V and J genes are TRBV20-1 and TRBJ2-6; TCRdb indicates TRBD2, and absent DNA this call remains unverified. This CDR3 contains 15 residues. Per the germline V gene, CDR1 is DFQATT and CDR2 is SNEGSKA (reference sequence). This CDR3 is CSASLQVFGANVLTF.

The chain joins TRBV27 to TRBJ2-2. The CDR3 has 16 residues. Germline assignment: CDR1 MNHEY and CDR2 SMNVEV (reference sequence). This CDR3 reads CASSGYSGWDTGELFF.

V and J are TRBV5-4 and TRBJ2-3; the D call from TCRdb, TRBD2, cannot be confirmed without DNA. Germline V gene data show CDR1 as SGHNT and CDR2 as YYREEE (reference sequence). CDR3 size: 17 residues. CDR3 sequence: CASSFRLAGEVTDTQYF.

The CDR3 sequence: CAVPWSAANVLTF. The V gene is TRBV5-1, the J gene TRBJ2-6. This CDR3 contains 13 residues. CDR1 and CDR2 from the germline V gene are SGHRS and YFSETQ.

The rearrangement joins TRBV18 to TRBJ2-2; TCRdb's assignment of TRBD1 cannot be checked, as there is no DNA. Germline V gene sequence: CDR1 KGHSH, CDR2 LQKENI. CDR3 length: 14 residues. CDR3 region: CASSPGHNDGELFF.

This chain links TRBV24-1 with TRBJ2-2; TCRdb outputs TRBD2, but without DNA this stays unchecked. Looked up from germline, CDR1 is KGHDR and CDR2 is SFDVKD. The CDR3 is made up of 14 amino acids. Here the CDR3 reads CATHGSENTGELFF.

The chain has TRBV7-9 and TRBJ1-2. CDR3 length equals 17 residues. The germline gives CDR1 SEHNR, CDR2 FQNEAQ (reference sequence). CDR3 loop: CASSSAGGFTANYGYTF.

The chain links TRBV24-1 to TRBJ2-1; TCRdb's assignment of TRBD2 cannot be checked, as there is no DNA. Germline V gene data show CDR1 as KGHDR and CDR2 as SFDVKD. The CDR3 has 17 amino acids. CDR3: CATSDPTGTSGRGEQFF.

The chain is built from TRBV2 and TRBJ1-2. The CDR3 runs to 14 residues. The germline CDR1 and CDR2 sequences are SNHLY and FYNNEI. The CDR3 sequence: CASTGLRTAYGYTF.